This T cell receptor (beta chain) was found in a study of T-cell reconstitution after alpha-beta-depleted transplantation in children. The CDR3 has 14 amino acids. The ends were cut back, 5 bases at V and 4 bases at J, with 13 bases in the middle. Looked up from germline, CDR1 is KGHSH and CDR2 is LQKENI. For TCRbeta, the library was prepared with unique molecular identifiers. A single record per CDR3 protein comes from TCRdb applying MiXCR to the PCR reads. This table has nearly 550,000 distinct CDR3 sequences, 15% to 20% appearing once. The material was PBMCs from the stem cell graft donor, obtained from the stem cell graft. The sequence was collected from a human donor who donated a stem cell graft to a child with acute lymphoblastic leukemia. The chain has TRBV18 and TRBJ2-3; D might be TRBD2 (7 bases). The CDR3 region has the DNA TGTGCCAGCTCATCAGGGGAGGGGCCAGATACGCAGTATTTT. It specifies CASSSGEGPDTQYF.